Given below is one TCR beta chain in context. Its antigen is not identified. This sample is drawn from a study of cytomegalovirus exposure and HLA in healthy donors. Study-level findings and limits: The authors enumerated over 150 TCR beta chains as linked to cytomegalovirus. The finding came from a later analysis; first-cohort TCR clusters tended to co-occur in the 110 or so validation repertoires. The classifier was said to identify cytomegalovirus status with high specificity and sensitivity.

The donors were part of the validation cohort, which consisted of under 150 subjects and was separate from the first cohort of 600 to 850 subjects. Germline CDR1 reads KGHSH; CDR2 reads LQKENI. Trimming at V came to 2 bases and at J to 0 bases, leaving 0 bases not matched to a gene. This CDR3 is built from 16 residues. Sequencing used immunoSEQ multiplex PCR; TCRdb keeps in-frame clones, though not all of them. The repertoire consists of 130,000 or so clones, with approximately 89% occurring once and the leading ten covering over 9%. The sample was PBMCs. This chain connects TRBV18 to TRBJ2-3; 12 bases fit TRBD2. The clonotype originates from a woman aged 18-29 years in good health and CMV-seropositive. This chain's CDR3 is CASSPGLAGSTDTQYF. The CDR3 nucleotides read TGTGCCAGCTCACCAGGACTAGCGGGGAGCACAGATACGCAGTATTTT.